This is a list of T cell receptor beta chains from one sample in a study of blood T cells in healthy people across ages. Each CDR3 protein gets one entry after TCRdb re-called the 5' RACE reads with MiXCR. Of 1,800,000 or so distinct CDR3 sequences listed, 35% to 50% are singletons. Sequenced material: blood. Receptors were obtained from a human donor in good health. Each CDR3 is given with its conserved first and last residue. D genes are given only for firm matches.

CDR3aa: CASSSRTGLNYEQYF
d_gene: TRBD1
v_gene: TRBV13
j_gene: TRBJ2-7

CDR3aa: CASRSGGTAGANVLTF
d_gene: TRBD2
v_gene: TRBV13
j_gene: TRBJ2-6

CDR3aa: CASSYEGSDEQYF
d_gene: NA
v_gene: TRBV7-2
j_gene: TRBJ2-7

CDR3aa: CSAKAGGYNQPQHF
d_gene: TRBD1
v_gene: TRBV20-1
j_gene: TRBJ1-5

CDR3aa: CSARDENEQFF
d_gene: NA
v_gene: TRBV20-1
j_gene: TRBJ2-1

CDR3aa: CASSSHALAGGSTQYF
d_gene: TRBD2
v_gene: TRBV6-6
j_gene: TRBJ2-3

CDR3aa: CASSLRGSRGPRADTQYF
d_gene: NA
v_gene: TRBV21-1
j_gene: TRBJ2-3

CDR3aa: CASSLVGDFFSNQPQHF
d_gene: NA
v_gene: TRBV7-8
j_gene: TRBJ1-5

CDR3aa: CASSQERQGAKNGYTF
d_gene: TRBD1
v_gene: TRBV4-2
j_gene: TRBJ1-2

CDR3aa: CSAETGAFGYTF
d_gene: TRBD1
v_gene: TRBV20-1
j_gene: TRBJ1-2

CDR3aa: CASSGTSGTRLNEQFF
d_gene: TRBD2
v_gene: TRBV2
j_gene: TRBJ2-1

CDR3aa: CASGGLTGQVQFF
d_gene: NA
v_gene: TRBV9
j_gene: TRBJ2-1

CDR3aa: CSAILGAAYEQYF
d_gene: NA
v_gene: TRBV20-1
j_gene: TRBJ2-7

CDR3aa: CASRTPGGGSSYEQYF
d_gene: NA
v_gene: TRBV6-5
j_gene: TRBJ2-7

CDR3aa: CAIRDGGRTNEQYF
d_gene: TRBD2
v_gene: TRBV10-3
j_gene: NA

CDR3aa: CAISGGEADTQYF
d_gene: NA
v_gene: TRBV10-3
j_gene: TRBJ2-3

CDR3aa: CASSLDSGNFYGYTF
d_gene: NA
v_gene: TRBV7-2
j_gene: TRBJ1-2

CDR3aa: CAISPGQGARGYTF
d_gene: TRBD1
v_gene: TRBV10-3
j_gene: TRBJ1-2

CDR3aa: CASGALGANTEAFF
d_gene: NA
v_gene: TRBV7-9
j_gene: TRBJ1-1

CDR3aa: CASSFFWTGAVSNNEQFF
d_gene: TRBD1
v_gene: TRBV6-5
j_gene: TRBJ2-1

CDR3aa: CASTRAPLAGGYGYTF
d_gene: NA
v_gene: TRBV6-2/TRBV6-3
j_gene: TRBJ1-2

CDR3aa: CSADLWGTGGVNNEQYF
d_gene: TRBD2
v_gene: TRBV20-1
j_gene: TRBJ2-5

CDR3aa: CASSPSYGTSAYEQYF
d_gene: NA
v_gene: TRBV27
j_gene: NA

CDR3aa: CASSDRGYSNQPQHF
d_gene: NA
v_gene: TRBV12-3/TRBV12-4
j_gene: TRBJ1-5

CDR3aa: CASSPAKDTQYF
d_gene: NA
v_gene: TRBV9
j_gene: TRBJ2-3

CDR3aa: CASSVGGGRIRDTQYF
d_gene: TRBD2
v_gene: TRBV9
j_gene: TRBJ2-3

CDR3aa: CASSYRRAESYEQYF
d_gene: NA
v_gene: TRBV5-1
j_gene: TRBJ2-7

CDR3aa: CASGPIQGDTQYF
d_gene: NA
v_gene: TRBV7-3
j_gene: TRBJ2-3

CDR3aa: CASSLGLAGLGYQETQYF
d_gene: TRBD2
v_gene: TRBV12-3/TRBV12-4
j_gene: TRBJ2-5

CDR3aa: CASSSGQGFSGANVLTF
d_gene: TRBD1
v_gene: TRBV7-2
j_gene: TRBJ2-6

CDR3aa: CATRDRVSNEQFF
d_gene: TRBD1
v_gene: TRBV15
j_gene: TRBJ2-1

CDR3aa: CASSLGAGLRYEQYF
d_gene: NA
v_gene: TRBV7-2
j_gene: TRBJ2-7

CDR3aa: CAARGFTYNEQFF
d_gene: NA
v_gene: TRBV2
j_gene: TRBJ2-1

CDR3aa: CASSLVGDEGSQYF
d_gene: NA
v_gene: TRBV7-2
j_gene: TRBJ2-3

CDR3aa: CASRRQGRQPQHF
d_gene: TRBD1
v_gene: TRBV6-6
j_gene: TRBJ1-5

CDR3aa: CASSQTGVRNIQYF
d_gene: NA
v_gene: TRBV3-1
j_gene: TRBJ2-4

CDR3aa: CASCPNGGAADTQYF
d_gene: TRBD2
v_gene: TRBV12-3/TRBV12-4
j_gene: TRBJ2-3

CDR3aa: CASSPRRLGFSDTQYF
d_gene: NA
v_gene: TRBV5-1
j_gene: TRBJ2-3

CDR3aa: CASSTQDRGASIEQFF
d_gene: TRBD1
v_gene: TRBV5-1
j_gene: TRBJ2-1

CDR3aa: CATSRRQGRDNEQCF
d_gene: NA
v_gene: TRBV15
j_gene: TRBJ2-1

CDR3aa: CASSASGVIAKNIQYF
d_gene: TRBD2
v_gene: TRBV28
j_gene: TRBJ2-4